This is a list of T cell receptor beta chains from one sample in a study of control samples from healthy donors and cancer patients. Profiling relied on immunoSEQ multiplex PCR, and the TCRdb table lists in-frame clones only, not all of them. The sample lists about 170,000 clones; 90% to 95% were seen once. Sequenced input: blood. Every receptor here comes from a woman in her fifties or sixties in good health. Both conserved end residues are part of each CDR3. D genes are given only for firm matches. Clone size is given for some rows only: seen once, a few or many times, or a class if the clone is expanded.

TRBV15	-	TRBJ1-4	TRBD1	CATSSPTGGREKLFF	TGTGCCACCAGCAGCCCCACAGGGGGCCGAGAAAAACTGTTTTTT
TRBV25-1	-	TRBJ1-1	-	CASLGVRAFF	TGTGCCAGCCTTGGCGTGAGAGCTTTCTTT
TRBV5-6	-	TRBJ1-4	-	CASSRAGIGEKLFF	TGTGCCAGCAGCCGCGCGGGGATCGGGGAAAAACTGTTTTTT
TRBV30	-	TRBJ2-2	TRBD1	CAWSTTRDRGNTGELFF	TGTGCCTGGAGTACGACCCGGGACAGGGGAAACACCGGGGAGCTGTTTTTT
TRBV10-1	once	TRBJ2-1	TRBD2	CASSESLAGVFQLFF	TGCGCCAGCAGTGAGTCTCTAGCGGGGGTCTTTCAGCTGTTCTTC
TRBV5-6	-	TRBJ1-2	-	CASSGWTSGYTF	TGTGCCAGCAGTGGATGGACGAGTGGCTACACCTTC
TRBV7-8	-	TRBJ2-1	TRBD2	CASSLGTTLAGVNEQFF	TGTGCCAGCAGCTTAGGGACTACACTAGCGGGGGTGAATGAGCAGTTCTTC
TRBV5-6	-	TRBJ2-6	-	CASSSPMKWDRANVLTF	TGTGCCAGCAGCTCCCCCATGAAGTGGGACCGGGCCAACGTCCTGACTTTC
TRBV19	few	TRBJ1-5	TRBD1	CASLDRGNQPQHF	TGTGCCAGCTTGGACAGGGGGAATCAGCCCCAGCATTTT
TRBV20-1	-	TRBJ1-1	-	CREKGYTEAFF	TGCAGAGAGAAGGGGTACACTGAAGCTTTCTTT
TRBV18	-	TRBJ1-5	TRBD1	CASSPTGQGKQPQHF	TGTGCCAGCTCACCTACAGGACAGGGGAAACAGCCCCAGCATTTT
TRBV9	-	TRBJ1-6	-	CASSVGQSSYNSPLHF	TGTGCCAGCAGCGTAGGGCAGAGCTCCTATAATTCACCCCTCCACTTT
TRBV9	-	TRBJ1-2	-	CASSAIQGGYTF	TGTGCCAGCAGCGCTATACAGGGAGGCTACACCTTC
TRBV12-3/TRBV12-4	-	TRBJ1-1	-	CASSRTANTEAFF	TGTGCCAGCAGTCGGACAGCTAACACTGAAGCTTTCTTT
TRBV6-6	-	TRBJ2-2	TRBD2	CASSPGTSGGPGELFF	TGTGCCAGCAGCCCAGGGACTAGCGGGGGGCCCGGGGAGCTGTTTTTT
TRBV2	-	TRBJ1-5	-	CASKVPNSNQPQHF	TGTGCCAGCAAAGTACCGAATAGCAATCAGCCCCAGCATTTT
TRBV5-1	-	TRBJ1-1	-	CASSRRTENTEAFF	TGCGCCAGCAGCCGACGGACAGAGAACACTGAAGCTTTCTTT
TRBV19	-	TRBJ2-7	-	CASSNPGFSYEQYF	TGTGCCAGTAGTAATCCAGGGTTTTCCTACGAGCAGTACTTC
TRBV6-1	-	TRBJ1-1	-	CASSDRGDAEAFF	TGTGCCAGCAGTGATCGCGGGGATGCGGAAGCTTTCTTT
TRBV5-6	-	TRBJ2-7	-	CASEQRVFYEQYF	TGTGCCAGCGAGCAGAGGGTCTTCTACGAGCAGTACTTC
TRBV29-1	-	TRBJ1-2	-	CSVEGGYGYTF	TGCAGCGTTGAGGGCGGATATGGCTACACCTTC
TRBV5-1	-	TRBJ2-5	-	CASSLKRRETQYF	TGCGCCAGCAGCTTGAAGCGGCGAGAGACCCAGTACTTC
TRBV5-1	-	TRBJ1-4	-	CASSPPGENEKLFF	TGCGCCAGCAGCCCGCCCGGGGAGAATGAAAAACTGTTTTTT
TRBV19	-	TRBJ2-5	TRBD2	CASSSGTILETQYF	TGTGCCAGTAGTTCCGGGACTATTCTGGAGACCCAGTACTTC
TRBV20-1	once	TRBJ2-5	TRBD2	CSASVWVAGAEETQYF	TGCAGTGCTAGTGTATGGGTAGCGGGCGCGGAAGAGACCCAGTACTTC
TRBV9	-	TRBJ1-1	TRBD1	CASSVDGETGTAAFF	TGTGCCAGCAGCGTCGACGGAGAGACAGGGACGGCGGCTTTCTTT
TRBV29-1	-	TRBJ2-1	TRBD2	CSGTSNYNEQFF	TGCAGCGGGACTAGCAACTACAATGAGCAGTTCTTC
TRBV7-9	-	TRBJ2-3	-	CASNNARGTDTQYF	TGTGCCAGCAACAACGCCAGGGGCACAGATACGCAGTATTTT
TRBV7-2	-	TRBJ2-4	TRBD2	CASSLLRGDQYF	TGTGCCAGCAGCTTACTCCGGGGGGATCAGTACTTC
TRBV2	medium-sized	TRBJ2-3	-	CATLARIADTDTQYF	TGTGCCACCCTCGCGCGGATAGCGGATACAGATACGCAGTATTTT
TRBV6-6	once	TRBJ2-7	TRBD1	CASLRDRGMYEQYF	TGTGCCAGCCTCCGGGACAGGGGGATGTACGAGCAGTACTTC
TRBV19	-	TRBJ1-2	-	CASSIGGRVIYGYTF	TGTGCCAGTAGTATAGGTGGCAGGGTGATCTATGGCTACACCTTC
TRBV6-2/TRBV6-3	once	TRBJ1-5	TRBD1	CASSYGTGPDQPQHF	TGTGCCAGCAGTTACGGGACAGGGCCGGATCAGCCCCAGCATTTT
TRBV18	-	TRBJ1-1	-	CASSPPPGHPYTEAFF	TGTGCCAGCTCACCCCCCCCGGGACACCCCTACACTGAAGCTTTCTTT
TRBV2	once	TRBJ1-6	-	CASSDRRGVNSPLHF	TGTGCCAGCAGTGATCGCCGGGGCGTTAATTCACCCCTCCACTTT
TRBV7-8	-	TRBJ2-7	-	CASSAMFRGPAYEQYF	TGTGCCAGCAGCGCCATGTTCCGTGGGCCGGCCTACGAGCAGTACTTC
TRBV5-7	-	TRBJ1-2	-	CASSSRDTRRNGYTF	TGTGCCAGCAGCTCCCGGGATACCAGGAGGAATGGCTACACCTTC
TRBV19	-	TRBJ2-7	-	CASTKAGTVYEQYF	TGTGCCAGTACTAAAGCCGGGACTGTCTACGAGCAGTACTTC
TRBV4-3	-	TRBJ1-2	-	CASSQEKGLNYGYTF	TGCGCCAGCAGCCAAGAAAAGGGCTTAAACTATGGCTACACCTTC
TRBV7-7	-	TRBJ2-2	-	CASSHRGTPRHSGELFF	TGTGCTAGCAGCCATCGGGGTACCCCCCGTCATTCGGGGGAGCTGTTTTTT
TRBV28	once	TRBJ1-2	TRBD1	CASLKERGRDYTF	TGTGCCAGCCTAAAGGAGAGGGGGCGGGACTACACCTTC